Each of the 10 T cell receptor beta chains below was sequenced from the same sample in a study of PD-1 blockade in classical Hodgkin lymphoma. Libraries were prepared by immunoSEQ multiplex PCR; TCRdb keeps only in-frame clonotypes and omits some of them. The sample consists of roughly 100,000 clones, just over 90% of them appearing once. Regarding time point: cycle 4 day 1 (C4D1), after 6 weeks of nivolumab. Every patient had relapsed following autologous stem cell transplantation, and cohorts differed in brentuximab vedotin exposure. Sequencing used peripheral blood mononuclear cells (PBMCs), obtained before the fourth cycle of nivolumab. These receptors came from a human donor with classical Hodgkin lymphoma.

V and J are TRBV18 and TRBJ2-5; TRBD1 is a possible D gene (5 bases). The germline gives CDR1 KGHSH, CDR2 LQKENI. The CDR3 loop spans 14 amino acids. The germline V and J ends were trimmed by 3 bases and 6 bases, with 14 bases remaining between them. The CDR3 DNA follows: TGTGCCAGCTCACCTCAGGGTGTCGCGCAGACCCAGTACTTC. As protein: CASSPQGVAQTQYF.

This chain links TRBV6-6 with TRBJ1-1; D unresolved. The CDR3 covers 13 residues. Trimming took 1 base from V and 3 from J, leaving 6 bases between them. The germline CDR1 and CDR2 sequences are MNHNY and SVGAGI (reference sequence). CDR3 in DNA: TGTGCCAGCAGTTACTTAGGGTACACTGAAGCTTTCTTT. It translates to CASSYLGYTEAFF.

The chain couples TRBV5-1 to TRBJ2-7; tentative D call: TRBD2 (5 bases). Per the germline V gene, CDR1 is SGHRS and CDR2 is YFSETQ. The CDR3 loop spans 16 amino acids. Trimming stripped 4 bases from V and 6 bases from J, with 23 bases between. This CDR3 is CASSPLGRRLVREQYF. CDR3 DNA: TGCGCCAGCAGCCCCTTAGGAAGGAGGTTAGTCCGCGAGCAGTACTTC.

The V call is TRBV6-5, the J call TRBJ1-3; 8 bases line up with TRBD1. There are 15 residues in the CDR3. V lost 5 bases to trimming and J lost 0 bases; unmatched junction nucleotides: 3. Per germline, CDR1 MNHEY and CDR2 SVGAGI. CDR3 sequence (DNA): TGTGCCAGCAGTCCCACAGGGGGCTCTGGAAACACCATATATTTT. Residues: CASSPTGGSGNTIYF.

This clone appeared once. The rearrangement joins TRBV29-1 to TRBJ2-2; 9 nucleotides line up with TRBD1. The CDR3 is 16 amino acids. With 4 bases clipped from V and 2 bases from J, the junction kept 8 bases outside the gene matches. The germline V gene has CDR1 SQVTM and CDR2 ANQGSEA. CDR3 nucleotides: TGCAGCGTTGCTCCCGGGACAGGGCTTAACACCGGGGAGCTGTTTTTT. This sequence encodes CSVAPGTGLNTGELFF.

J is TRBJ2-2 and V is TRBV2; the match to TRBD2 covers 8 bases. V lost 6 bases, J lost 2 bases, and 11 bases stayed unmatched. Germline-derived CDR1 and CDR2 are SNHLY and FYNNEI. This CDR3 contains 17 residues. The CDR3, as DNA: TGTGCCAGCAGCAGGACCGCGGGGGGCGTTAACACCGGGGAGCTGTTTTTT. Residues: CASSRTAGGVNTGELFF.

The gene calls are TRBV7-9 and TRBJ2-2, with unresolved D. The germline V gene has CDR1 SEHNR and CDR2 FQNEAQ (reference sequence). The V end lost 5 bases, the J end lost 0 bases, and 4 bases lay between the germline ends. The CDR3 runs 13 residues. The CDR3 loop reads CASSRTNTGELFF. The CDR3 DNA reads as TGTGCCAGCAGCCGTACGAACACCGGGGAGCTGTTTTTT.

The chain employs TRBV27 and TRBJ2-7; 7 positions agree with TRBD1. V lost 6 bases, J lost 2 bases, and 13 bases stayed unmatched. Germline CDR1 is MNHEY and CDR2 is SMNVEV (reference sequence). The CDR3 consists of 16 residues. CDR3 DNA: TGTGCCAGCAGACAGGGGTCTATAGTTTTGGCCTACGAGCAGTACTTC. Translation gives CASRQGSIVLAYEQYF.

The chain has TRBV5-1 and TRBJ1-1, with TRBD1 matching over 10 bases. The J segment lost 6 bases and the V segment lost 0 bases, leaving 5 bases of the junction unmatched. This CDR3 comprises 15 residues. The germline V gene encodes CDR1 SGHRS and CDR2 YFSETQ. The CDR3 nucleotides are TGCGCCAGCAGCTTGGCGGGGGACAGGGGCGCTGAAGCTTTCTTT. It translates to CASSLAGDRGAEAFF.

The chain has TRBV28 and TRBJ2-1; 12 bases map to TRBD1. The junction had 3 bases not matched to a gene; V was cut back by 3 bases and J by 0 bases. The germline CDR1 and CDR2 sequences are MDHEN and SYDVKM. The CDR3 totals 17 residues. Written as DNA, the CDR3 is TGTGCCAGCAGTTTGGGACAGGGGGCAATCTCCTACAATGAGCAGTTCTTC. It specifies CASSLGQGAISYNEQFF.